This TCR beta chain was profiled in a study of CXCR3-negative and CXCR3-positive naive CD8 T cells. The CDR3 runs to 14 residues. Looked up from germline, CDR1 is SGHDN and CDR2 is FVKESK. Within the CD8+ T cell compartment, naive cells were CD45RO-CCR7+CD27+CD95-. Whole-study findings and limits: Between one naive subset and the other, surface CD5 was comparable, and TCR strength was inferred from TRB CDR3 properties. Memory CD8+ cells had much lower diversity, and both naive subsets had comparably high diversity. The level of CXCR3 expression partially decreased after cryopreservation; the majority of assays used fresh PBMCs. A higher hydrophobicity marked the TRB CDR3s of CXCR3-positive naive cells versus CXCR3-negative naive cells.

Comment on this clonotype: Its antigen is still unknown.

5' RACE that incorporated UMI labels was used to prepare the TRB cDNA libraries. TCRdb re-called the 5' RACE reads, yielding one record per CDR3 amino acid sequence without DNA. The sample table includes 150,000 to 160,000 distinct CDR3 sequences. The TCR was taken from a human donor in good health. Some clones in this sample may be carry-over from other donors' samples. The material sequenced was naive CXCR3+ CD8+ T cells from blood. As for subset: CD45RO-CCR7+CD27+CD95- naive CD8+ T cells expressing CXCR3 (TNR3+). The chain recombines TRBV14 with TRBJ1-1; without DNA, the TCRdb call of TRBD1 cannot be checked. The CDR3 loop is CASSPMDRGTEAFF.